This TCR beta chain comes out of a study of blood T cell repertoires in COVID-19. Study in general: The origin of the acute and convalescent COVID-19 samples was the United States, Italy and Spain. Sample material is recorded as cDNA or gDNA derived from T cells, B-cell-depleted T cells, or PBMCs.

Germline-derived CDR1 and CDR2 are SGHRS and YFSETQ. This CDR3 spans 15 amino acids. Trimming cost V 3 bases and J 5 bases, with 18 bases left between them. Under the authors' procedure: Amplified reference gene primers provided the basis for estimating nucleated cell counts. Using immunoSEQ multiplex PCR, the repertoire was profiled, and TCRdb retains in-frame clones only, with some absent. The V and J calls and clone size come from that table; D and trimming were worked out from the DNA. The sample includes 29,000 or so clones, 70% to 90% of them seen just once. This rearrangement joins TRBV5-1 to TRBJ2-7; D is perhaps TRBD1 (7 bases). The TCR sequence derives from a human donor in a cohort sampled during active COVID-19. The donor label of this sample is uncertain. The sequenced sample consisted of peripheral blood. CDR3 loop: CASSSSGGGFHEQYF. The CDR3 nucleotides read TGCGCCAGCAGCTCCTCAGGGGGAGGATTCCACGAGCAGTACTTC.